The present TCR beta chain was sequenced within a study of Ad26.COV2.S vaccination and SARS-CoV-2 variants (dated by TCRdb to the early 2020s). Regarding the research as a whole: Donors in the vaccine arm were drawn from COV1001, a phase I-IIa trial of Ad26.COV2.S in healthy adults that was multicentre, randomized, double-blind and placebo-controlled. Investigators remained blinded to trial group allocation during experiments and outcome assessment. The TCR-sequenced set comprised around 30 samples: roughly 19 Ad26.COV2.S vaccine recipients, 5 placebo recipients and 8 SARS-CoV-2 convalescent individuals. Trial participants were randomized into five groups of five, in which low-dose or high-dose Ad26.COV2.S was given once or twice, or placebo was given on both occasions. Dosing of Ad26.COV2.S was intramuscular, at either 5x10^10 or 1x10^11 viral particles, delivered as one shot or as two shots spaced 56 days apart. Sequencing of the TCRbeta repertoire served to evaluate the specificity and breadth of SARS-CoV-2-reactive T cell receptors following Ad26.COV2.S vaccination.

What the treatment or condition label conveys for this sample: around 19 received Ad26.COV2.S at low or high dose, single or two shots; 5 received placebo; per-sample allocation not given. For vaccine and placebo recipients, repertoires were sequenced using samples collected on day 63 after the first injection. Cohort 1b enrolled 20 to 30 adults aged 18-55 years at a single site in Boston, USA, between 29 July and 7 August 2020. Ad26.COV2.S was a replication-incompetent adenovirus type 26 vector that expressed a prefusion-stabilized SARS-CoV-2 spike protein derived from the original Wuhan strain. About this clone itself: The antigen this receptor binds is unknown. The sample holds no much larger clone one base away, and base qualities are not on file.

Overall study results and their limits: After vaccination, spike-specific CD8+ and CD4+ T cell responses were reported to show substantial breadth. Vaccine and placebo recipients had similar non-spike TCR breadth, a finding consistent with the vaccine containing only spike. The authors noted that total T cell responses may have been underestimated by the TCR breadth and depth analyses. The study lacked the statistical power to compare responses across vaccine doses or regimens. Compared with placebo recipients, Ad26.COV2.S recipients showed higher spike-specific TCR breadth (P = 0.0014).

TCRbeta CDR3 regions were sequenced with the immunoSEQ Assay. After extraction, genomic DNA underwent amplification by bias-controlled multiplex PCR, followed by high-throughput sequencing. Regarding the original processing steps: To quantify the absolute abundance of each unique TCRbeta CDR3 region, sequences were collapsed and filtered. Usable DNA was measured by amplifying reference genes present in all nucleated cells, and TCRbeta template counts were normalized to that usable DNA to estimate T cell fraction. Repertoire TCRs were annotated as SARS-CoV-2-specific when V gene, CDR3 amino acid sequence and J gene were exactly matched to a known reactive TCR set. MIRA supplied the reference SARS-CoV-2 TCR set, which was filtered for enrichment in COVID-19-positive ImmuneCODE repertoires so that public or cross-reactive TCRs were removed. Based on the MIRA antigens, annotated TCRs were further analysed at the level of specific ORF or position within ORF. Breadth was defined as annotated unique rearrangements over total unique productive rearrangements; depth was the summed frequency of those rearrangements. Two-sided Wilcoxon rank-sum tests were applied when comparing TCR breadth between groups. As stored in TCRdb, this immuneACCESS dataset retains in-frame rearrangements with V and J assigned. A fraction of the clones does not appear; measured against another copy, unresolved V genes explain less than half of the discrepancy, and the remainder lacks a known reason. From that table come the V and J calls and clone size; the DNA was used to work out D and trimming. This sample comprises 350,000 to 450,000 clones, approximately 90% of them detected only once. Together, the top ten hold over 1.5% of the sample.

The germline V gene sets CDR1 to MRHNA and CDR2 to SNTAGT. The CDR3 sequence holds 13 residues, the cysteine and phenylalanine included. The DNA shown is the 39-base CDR3, in frame from base 1. The junction shows trimming of 6 bases on V and 9 bases on J, plus 15 bases between the germline ends. Recombination connected TRBV6-4 to TRBJ2-1; tentative D gene TRBD2, with 5 bases matching. This sequence originates from a person aged 18 to 59 who received the Ad26.COV2.S COVID-19 vaccine or a placebo. The sequencing used peripheral blood, collected in a trial of Ad26.COV2.S vaccine versus placebo. This receptor has the CDR3 CASSSTRAGEQFF. The DNA sequence follows: TGTGCCAGCAGCTCAACTAGGGCTGGTGAGCAGTTCTTC.